Listed here are 21 T cell receptor beta chains from one sample, sequenced in a study of shared clonotypes between healthy human individuals. TCRdb keeps only in-frame clones here, not all; method: immunoSEQ multiplex PCR. Of over a million clones detected, 78% appear once; the ten largest clones hold 0.5% to 0.65%. The sample taken for sequencing was memory CD4+ T cells from PBMCs. Subset: CD45RA-negative fraction. All receptors derive from a man between 18 and 29 years old in good health. Some clones in this sample may be carry-over from other donors' samples.

Turning to this clone: A far bigger clonotype differs at one base, so this is likely a read error. This same CDR3 is encoded by further DNA sequences in the sample. The chain has TRBV5-6 and TRBJ2-7, with D maybe TRBD2 (6 bases). Per germline, CDR1 SGHDT and CDR2 YYEEEE. Trimming stripped 5 bases from V and 5 bases from J, with 20 bases between. This CDR3 contains 15 residues. For the CDR3, the DNA is TGTGCCAGCAGTAAACTAGCAGGAGGGCTAGACGAGCAGTACTTC. This translates into CASSKLAGGLDEQYF. Complete variable domain (other parts from reference TRBV5-6 and TRBJ2-7): DAGVTQSPTHLIKTRGQQVTLRCSPKSGHDTVSWYQQALGQGPQFIFQYYEEEERQRGNFPDRFSGHQFPNYSSELNVNALLLGDSALYLCASSKLAGGLDEQYFGPGTRLTVT.

This chain links TRBV27 with TRBJ1-5, with 7 bases fitting TRBD1. The CDR3 is 15 residues long. Germline loops: CDR1 MNHEY, CDR2 SMNVEV (reference sequence). The J segment lost 2 bases and the V segment lost 5 bases, leaving 6 bases of the junction unmatched. This CDR3 is CASSTTGTGNQPQHF. The CDR3 DNA follows: TGTGCCAGCAGTACGACAGGGACCGGCAATCAGCCCCAGCATTTT.

At least ten counts were recorded for this clone. This rearrangement joins TRBV7-2 to TRBJ2-4, with D possibly matching TRBD1 (5 bases). Germline CDR1 reads SGHTA; CDR2 reads FQGNSA. The V gene lost 5 bases and the J gene lost 8 bases, with 16 bases spanning the gap. The CDR3 sequence is 14 residues long. As DNA, the CDR3 is TGTGCCAGCAGCCTCCAGCCTAGGGGCGACATTCAGTACTTC. It is translated as CASSLQPRGDIQYF.

This chain uses TRBV5-6 with TRBJ1-2; D is unresolved. V was cut by 0 bases and J by 5 bases, with 11 bases left in between. CDR1 is SGHDT, CDR2 YYEEEE, per germline. This CDR3 is built from 14 residues. CDR3 amino acids: CASSLGPSEYGYTF. Written as DNA, the CDR3 is TGTGCCAGCAGCTTGGGGCCGTCAGAGTATGGCTACACCTTC.

This clone was recorded at least ten times. V and J are TRBV9 and TRBJ1-2; D is perhaps TRBD1 (5 bases). This CDR3 contains 15 residues. The V gene lost 1 base and the J gene lost 4 bases, with 14 bases spanning the gap. Germline CDR1 SGDLS, CDR2 YYNGEE. The CDR3 reads CASSVSGQARYGYTF. The CDR3 DNA reads as TGTGCCAGCAGCGTATCGGGGCAGGCCCGCTATGGCTACACCTTC. Full variable domain (remainder filled in from reference TRBV9 and TRBJ1-2): DSGVTQTPKHLITATGQRVTLRCSPRSGDLSVYWYQQSLDQGLQFLIQYYNGEERAKGNILERFSAQQFPDLHSELNLSSLELGDSALYFCASSVSGQARYGYTFGSGTRLTVV.

Remarks on this clone: The sample contains more than one DNA sequence encoding this CDR3. The chain recombines TRBV7-2 with TRBJ2-2, with TRBD1 as a possible D gene (5 bases). With 1 base removed from V and 6 bases from J, the gap between germline ends came to 6 bases. The CDR3 totals 13 residues. Germline CDR1 is SGHTA and CDR2 is FQGNSA. CDR3 bases: TGTGCCAGCAGCTTAGTCAGGGCCGGGGAGCTGTTTTTT. Its translation: CASSLVRAGELFF.

The V and J genes are TRBV5-1 and TRBJ2-7; TRBD1 matches 8 bases. Germline V gene lookup returns CDR1 SGHRS and CDR2 YFSETQ. V gave up 4 bases and J gave up 0 bases; unmatched junction bases: 6. This CDR3 is 15 amino acids long. CDR3 nucleotide sequence: TGCGCCAGCAGCCGACAGGGGTCTAACTCCTACGAGCAGTACTTC. This codes for CASSRQGSNSYEQYF. Full variable domain (remainder filled in from reference TRBV5-1 and TRBJ2-7): KAGVTQTPRYLIKTRGQQVTLSCSPISGHRSVSWYQQTPGQGLQFLFEYFSETQRNKGNFPGRFSGRQFSNSRSEMNVSTLELGDSALYLCASSRQGSNSYEQYFGPGTRLTVT.

The chain recombines TRBV5-6 with TRBJ2-1; no clear D. Looked up from germline, CDR1 is SGHDT and CDR2 is YYEEEE. CDR3 size: 11 residues. V was pared by 0 bases and J by 8 bases, with 3 bases between. CDR3 DNA sequence: TGTGCCAGCAGCTTGGATCATGAGCAGTTCTTC. It encodes CASSLDHEQFF.

The chain has TRBV30 and TRBJ1-4; TRBD1 is a possible D gene (5 bases). Germline V CDR1 and CDR2: GTSNPN, SVGIG (reference sequence). V was clipped by 3 bases and J by 3 bases, with 14 bases between them. The CDR3 extends over 15 amino acids. CDR3 residues: CAWRDPGLANEKLFF. The CDR3 DNA is TGTGCCTGGAGAGACCCAGGGTTGGCTAATGAAAAACTGTTTTTT.

This clone was counted a single time. The genes are TRBV7-2 and TRBJ2-3; D gene ambiguous. The CDR3 runs 13 residues. V dropped 1 base and J dropped 7 bases, with 9 bases sitting between them. The germline V gene encodes CDR1 SGHTA and CDR2 FQGNSA. The CDR3 spells CASSLEPSYTQYF. CDR3 sequence (DNA): TGTGCCAGCAGCTTAGAACCCAGCTATACGCAGTATTTT.

The chain employs TRBV18 and TRBJ2-4; D call uncertain. Trimming left V 2 bases short and J 0 bases short, with 5 bases between. CDR3 length equals 14 residues. In germline, CDR1 is KGHSH, CDR2 LQKENI. CDR3 nucleotide sequence: TGTGCCAGCTCACCAGAGATAGCCAAAAACATTCAGTACTTC. Translating gives CASSPEIAKNIQYF.

The chain links TRBV6-1 to TRBJ2-5; perhaps TRBD2 as D (6 bases). V lost 5 bases, J lost 5 bases, and 12 bases lay in between. Germline loops: CDR1 MNHNS, CDR2 SASEGT. There are 13 residues in the CDR3. In DNA form, the CDR3 reads TGTGCCAGCAGTAGACTAGTAGGGGAGACCCAGTACTTC. It codes for CASSRLVGETQYF.

The rearrangement links TRBV5-8 to TRBJ1-2; D call uncertain. The V gene's germline CDR1 is SGHTS and CDR2 YDEGEE. The CDR3 is 12 amino acids. Deletions cut 6 bases from V and 8 bases from J, with 14 bases between. The CDR3 is CASIKNRGGYTF. In DNA form, the CDR3 reads TGTGCCAGCATCAAAAACCGAGGGGGCTACACCTTC.

The CDR3 is CASSQYLGRTNTGELFF. The CDR3 bases are TGTGCCAGCAGCCAATACCTCGGGAGGACGAACACCGGGGAGCTGTTTTTT. J is TRBJ2-2 and V is TRBV4-2; 7 positions agree with TRBD2. Germline CDR1 and CDR2: LGHNA and YNFKEQ. CDR3 length: 17 residues. V was pared by 2 bases and J by 0 bases, with 6 bases of the junction left unmatched.

The chain has TRBV7-9 and TRBJ2-1; 8 bases agree with TRBD1. Germline V gene data show CDR1 as SEHNR and CDR2 as FQNEAQ (reference sequence). With 6 bases clipped from V and 5 bases from J, the junction kept 15 bases outside the gene matches. The CDR3 has 17 amino acids. The CDR3 sequence: CASRTTYRDRSHNEQFF. The CDR3 region has the DNA TGTGCCAGCAGGACTACCTACCGGGACAGGTCTCACAATGAGCAGTTCTTC.

This rearrangement joins TRBV11-2 to TRBJ1-1; perhaps TRBD1 as D (5 bases). V dropped 3 bases and J dropped 0 bases, with 14 bases sitting between them. The CDR3 is made up of 16 amino acids. Germline V lookup: CDR1 SGHAT, CDR2 FQNNGV. The CDR3 loop is CASSFRRVDMNTEAFF. The CDR3 nucleotides are TGTGCCAGCAGCTTTCGAAGGGTGGACATGAACACTGAAGCTTTCTTT.

The chain has TRBV27 and TRBJ1-2; D is ambiguous. Between the trimmed V and J ends, which lost 5 bases and 5 bases, there was a span of 18 bases. CDR3 length: 15 residues. The germline gives CDR1 MNHEY, CDR2 SMNVEV (reference sequence). CDR3 in DNA: TGTGCCAGCAGTCCATACGGGATTCTATCATATGGCTACACCTTC. It codes for CASSPYGILSYGYTF.

On this clone itself: A much larger clone sits a single nucleotide away, making a read error possible. The V and J genes are TRBV5-5 and TRBJ2-7, with a possible D match to TRBD2 (6 bases). This CDR3 is 14 amino acids long. Per the germline V gene, CDR1 is SGHKS and CDR2 is YYEKEE (reference sequence). V lost 2 bases and J lost 9, with 18 bases in between. CDR3 protein: CASSLGPHGSGQYF. CDR3 nucleotide sequence: TGTGCCAGCAGCTTAGGGCCACACGGGAGCGGGCAGTACTTC.

Only a few counts were recorded for this clone. The genes are TRBV29-1 and TRBJ1-2; D is perhaps TRBD1 (5 bases). V dropped 5 bases and J dropped 4 bases, with 11 bases sitting between them. The germline V gene encodes CDR1 SQVTM and CDR2 ANQGSEA. The length of the CDR3 is 12 residues. This CDR3 reads CSVKQELYGYTF. The CDR3, as DNA: TGCAGCGTTAAACAGGAGCTCTATGGCTACACCTTC.

The chain uses TRBV9 and TRBJ1-5, with unresolved D. V lost 2 bases and J 4 bases, leaving 7 bases between the germline ends. There are 13 residues in the CDR3. Per the germline V gene, CDR1 is SGDLS and CDR2 is YYNGEE. The CDR3 coding sequence is TGTGCCAGCAGCGTCGCTCAGAATCAGCCCCAGCATTTT. Its translation is CASSVAQNQPQHF.

The chain has TRBV30 and TRBJ2-3; no firm D call. V was pared by 4 bases and J by 2 bases, with 16 bases between. The germline CDR1 and CDR2 sequences are GTSNPN and SVGIG (reference sequence). The CDR3 length is 15 residues. CDR3 in amino acids: CAWIRWQAFTDTQYF. The CDR3 nucleotides are TGTGCCTGGATTAGGTGGCAGGCCTTCACAGATACGCAGTATTTT.